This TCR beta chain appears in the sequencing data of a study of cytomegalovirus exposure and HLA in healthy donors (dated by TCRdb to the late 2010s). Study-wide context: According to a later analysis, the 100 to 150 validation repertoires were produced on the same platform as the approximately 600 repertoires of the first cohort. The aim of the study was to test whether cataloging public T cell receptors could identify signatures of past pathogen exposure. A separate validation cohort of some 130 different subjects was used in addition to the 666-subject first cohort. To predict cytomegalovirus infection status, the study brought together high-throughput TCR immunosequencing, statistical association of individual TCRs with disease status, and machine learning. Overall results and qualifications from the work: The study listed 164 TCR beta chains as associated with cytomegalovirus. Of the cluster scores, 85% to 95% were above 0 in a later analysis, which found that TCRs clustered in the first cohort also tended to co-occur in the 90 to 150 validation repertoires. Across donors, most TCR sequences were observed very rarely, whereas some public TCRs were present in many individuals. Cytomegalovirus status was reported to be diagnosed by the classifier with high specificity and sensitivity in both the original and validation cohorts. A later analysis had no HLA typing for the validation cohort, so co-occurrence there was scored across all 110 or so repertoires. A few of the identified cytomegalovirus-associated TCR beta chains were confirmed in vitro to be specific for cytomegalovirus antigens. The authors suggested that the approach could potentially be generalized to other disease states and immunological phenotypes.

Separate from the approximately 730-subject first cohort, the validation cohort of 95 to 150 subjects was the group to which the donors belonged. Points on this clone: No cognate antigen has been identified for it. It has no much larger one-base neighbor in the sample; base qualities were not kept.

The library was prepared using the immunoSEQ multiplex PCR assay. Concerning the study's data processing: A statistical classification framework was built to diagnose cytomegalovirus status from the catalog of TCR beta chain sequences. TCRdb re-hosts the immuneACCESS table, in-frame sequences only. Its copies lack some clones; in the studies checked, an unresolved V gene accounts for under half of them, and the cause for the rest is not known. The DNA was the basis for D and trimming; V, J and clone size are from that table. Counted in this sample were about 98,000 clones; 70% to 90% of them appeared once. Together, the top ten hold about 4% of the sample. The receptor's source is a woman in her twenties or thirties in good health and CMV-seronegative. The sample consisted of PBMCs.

The DNA is TGTGCCAGCAGACCTACTAGGGAGAGGAGCACAGATACGCAGTATTTT. Its translation is CASRPTRERSTDTQYF. The chain employs TRBV28 and TRBJ2-3; a tentative D call is TRBD2 (5 bases match). The germline V gene provides CDR1 MDHEN and CDR2 SYDVKM. V was cut back by 6 bases and J by 0 bases, leaving a gap of 16 bases between them. Inclusive of the bounding cysteine and phenylalanine, the CDR3 is 16 residues long. The retained sequence is limited to the CDR3, 48 bases, with the frame set at the first base.